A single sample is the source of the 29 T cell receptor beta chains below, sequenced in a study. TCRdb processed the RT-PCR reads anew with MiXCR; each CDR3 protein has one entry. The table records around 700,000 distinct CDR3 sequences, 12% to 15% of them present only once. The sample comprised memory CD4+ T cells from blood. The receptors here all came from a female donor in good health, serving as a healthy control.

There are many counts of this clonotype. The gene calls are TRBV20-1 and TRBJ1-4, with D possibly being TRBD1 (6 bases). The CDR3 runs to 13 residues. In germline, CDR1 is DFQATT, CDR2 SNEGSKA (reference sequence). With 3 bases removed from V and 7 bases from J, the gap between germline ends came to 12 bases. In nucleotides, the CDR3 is TGCAGTGCTAGCACAGGGATGGTTGAAAAACTGTTTTTT. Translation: CSASTGMVEKLFF.

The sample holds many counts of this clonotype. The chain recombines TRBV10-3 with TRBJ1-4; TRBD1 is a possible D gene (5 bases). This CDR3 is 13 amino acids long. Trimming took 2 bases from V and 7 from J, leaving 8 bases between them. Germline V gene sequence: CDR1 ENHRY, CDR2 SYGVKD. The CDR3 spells CAISEDRGEKLFF. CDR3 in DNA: TGTGCCATCAGTGAGGACAGAGGTGAAAAACTGTTTTTT.

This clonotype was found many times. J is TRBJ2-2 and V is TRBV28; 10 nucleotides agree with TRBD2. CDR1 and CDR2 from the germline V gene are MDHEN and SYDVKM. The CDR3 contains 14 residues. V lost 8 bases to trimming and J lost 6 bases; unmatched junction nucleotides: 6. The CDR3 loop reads CASHLAGASGELFF. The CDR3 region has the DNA TGTGCCAGCCATCTAGCGGGAGCGTCCGGGGAGCTGTTTTTT.

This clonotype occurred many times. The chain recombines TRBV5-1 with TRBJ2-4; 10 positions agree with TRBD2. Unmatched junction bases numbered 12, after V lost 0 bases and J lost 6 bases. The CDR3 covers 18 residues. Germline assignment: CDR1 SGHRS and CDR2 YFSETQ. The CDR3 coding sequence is TGCGCCAGCAGCTTGGCCCCTAGCGGGAGCCCCGCCGGAAACATTCAGTACTTC. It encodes CASSLAPSGSPAGNIQYF.

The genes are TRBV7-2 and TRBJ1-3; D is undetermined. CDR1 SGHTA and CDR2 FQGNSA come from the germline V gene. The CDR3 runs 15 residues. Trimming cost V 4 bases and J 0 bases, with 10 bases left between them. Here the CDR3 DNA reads TGTGCCAGCAGCTCCGGAAGGGCCTCTGGAAACACCATATATTTT. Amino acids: CASSSGRASGNTIYF.

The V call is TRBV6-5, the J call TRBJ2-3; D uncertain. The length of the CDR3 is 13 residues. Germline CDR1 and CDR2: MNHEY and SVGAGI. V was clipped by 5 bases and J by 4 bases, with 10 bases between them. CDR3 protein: CASSPPMADTQYF. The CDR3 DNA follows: TGTGCCAGCAGTCCGCCTATGGCAGATACGCAGTATTTT.

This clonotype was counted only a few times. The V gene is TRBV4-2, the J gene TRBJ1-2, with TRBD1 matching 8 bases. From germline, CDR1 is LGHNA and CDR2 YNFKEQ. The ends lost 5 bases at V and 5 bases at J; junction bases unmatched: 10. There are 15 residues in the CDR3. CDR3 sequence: CASSMPGQVEYGYTF. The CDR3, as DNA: TGTGCCAGCAGCATGCCGGGACAGGTGGAGTATGGCTACACCTTC.

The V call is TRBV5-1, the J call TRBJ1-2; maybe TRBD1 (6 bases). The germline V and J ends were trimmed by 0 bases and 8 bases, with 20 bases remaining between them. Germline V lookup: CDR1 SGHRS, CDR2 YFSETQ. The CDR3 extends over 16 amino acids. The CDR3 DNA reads TGCGCCAGCAGCTTGGGCGGGGGCTCCCTCCTTCTAGGCTACACCTTC. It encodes CASSLGGGSLLLGYTF.

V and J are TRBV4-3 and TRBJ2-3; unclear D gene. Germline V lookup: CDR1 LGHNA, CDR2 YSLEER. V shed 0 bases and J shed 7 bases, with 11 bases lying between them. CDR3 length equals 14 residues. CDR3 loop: CASSQDHTGNTQYF. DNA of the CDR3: TGCGCCAGCAGCCAAGATCACACCGGAAATACGCAGTATTTT.

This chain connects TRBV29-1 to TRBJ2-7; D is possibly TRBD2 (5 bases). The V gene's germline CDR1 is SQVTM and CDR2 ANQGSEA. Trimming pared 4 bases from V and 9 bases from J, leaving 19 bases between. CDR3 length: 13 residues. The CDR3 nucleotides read TGCAGCGTTGCCCCCTCGGCCCGAAGCGGGCAGTACTTC. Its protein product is CSVAPSARSGQYF.

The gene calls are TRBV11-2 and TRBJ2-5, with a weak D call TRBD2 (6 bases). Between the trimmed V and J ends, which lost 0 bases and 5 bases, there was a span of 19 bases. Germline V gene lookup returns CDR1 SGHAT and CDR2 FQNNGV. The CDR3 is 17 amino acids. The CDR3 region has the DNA TGTGCCAGCAGCTTAGATTTTGGATCGGAGGGTGGGGAGACCCAGTACTTC. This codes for CASSLDFGSEGGETQYF.

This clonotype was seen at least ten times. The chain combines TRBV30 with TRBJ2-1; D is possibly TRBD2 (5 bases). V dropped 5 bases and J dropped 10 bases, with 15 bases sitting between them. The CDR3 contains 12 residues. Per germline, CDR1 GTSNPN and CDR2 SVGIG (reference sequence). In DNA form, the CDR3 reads TGTGCCTGGCGGTGGGTTGCGGGCGAGCAGTTCTTC. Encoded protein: CAWRWVAGEQFF.

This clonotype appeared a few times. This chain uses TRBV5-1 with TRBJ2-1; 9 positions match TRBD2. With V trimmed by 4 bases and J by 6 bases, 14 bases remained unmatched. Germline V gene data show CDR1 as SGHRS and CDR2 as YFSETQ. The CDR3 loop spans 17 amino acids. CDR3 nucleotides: TGCGCCAGCAGCGCCAGCTTTGCCGGACTAGCGTCCAATGAGCAGTTCTTC. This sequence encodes CASSASFAGLASNEQFF.

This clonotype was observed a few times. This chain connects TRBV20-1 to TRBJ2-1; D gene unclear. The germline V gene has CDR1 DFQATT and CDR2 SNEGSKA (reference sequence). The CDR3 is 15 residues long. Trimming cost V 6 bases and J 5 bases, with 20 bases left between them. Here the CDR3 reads CSAPTALVTDNEQFF. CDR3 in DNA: TGCAGTGCCCCAACTGCTTTAGTTACCGACAATGAGCAGTTCTTC.

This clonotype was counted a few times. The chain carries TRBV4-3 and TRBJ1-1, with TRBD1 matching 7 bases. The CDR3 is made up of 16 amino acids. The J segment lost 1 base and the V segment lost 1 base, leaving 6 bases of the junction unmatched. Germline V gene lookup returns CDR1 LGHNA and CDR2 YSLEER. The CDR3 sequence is CASSQGGGRWNTEAFF. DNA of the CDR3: TGCGCCAGCAGCCAAGGAGGGGGCAGGTGGAACACTGAAGCTTTCTTT.

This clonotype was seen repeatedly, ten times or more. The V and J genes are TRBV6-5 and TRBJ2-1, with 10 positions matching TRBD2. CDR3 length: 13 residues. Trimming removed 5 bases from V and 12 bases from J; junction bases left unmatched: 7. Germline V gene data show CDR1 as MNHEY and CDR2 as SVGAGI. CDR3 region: CASSRLAGGGQFF. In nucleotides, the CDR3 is TGTGCCAGCAGTAGACTAGCGGGCGGGGGGCAGTTCTTC.

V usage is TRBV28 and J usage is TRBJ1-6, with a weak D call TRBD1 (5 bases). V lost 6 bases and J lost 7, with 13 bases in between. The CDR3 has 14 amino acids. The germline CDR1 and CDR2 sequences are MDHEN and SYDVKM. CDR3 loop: CASRRRRDNSPLHF. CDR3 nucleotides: TGTGCCAGCAGGCGGAGGAGGGACAATTCACCCCTCCACTTT.

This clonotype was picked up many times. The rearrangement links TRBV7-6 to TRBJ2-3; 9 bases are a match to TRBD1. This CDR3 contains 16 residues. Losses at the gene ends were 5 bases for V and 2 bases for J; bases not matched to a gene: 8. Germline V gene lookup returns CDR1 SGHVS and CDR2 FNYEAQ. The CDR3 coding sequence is TGTGCCAGCAGCCGGGACAGGGACCGGATCACAGATACGCAGTATTTT. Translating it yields CASSRDRDRITDTQYF.

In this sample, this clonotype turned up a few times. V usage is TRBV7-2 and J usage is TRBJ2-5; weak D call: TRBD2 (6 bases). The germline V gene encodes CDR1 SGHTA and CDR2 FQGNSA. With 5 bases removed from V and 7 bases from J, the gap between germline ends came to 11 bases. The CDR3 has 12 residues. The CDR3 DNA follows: TGTGCCAGCAGCACGGGGGTGGGGACCCAGTACTTC. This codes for CASSTGVGTQYF.

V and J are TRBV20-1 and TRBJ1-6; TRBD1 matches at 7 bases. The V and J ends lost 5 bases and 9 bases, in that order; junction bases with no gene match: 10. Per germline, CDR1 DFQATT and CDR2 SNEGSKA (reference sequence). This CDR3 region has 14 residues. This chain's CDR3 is CSAYSGTDGSPLHF. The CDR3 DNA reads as TGCAGTGCTTACTCCGGGACAGACGGTTCACCCCTCCACTTT.

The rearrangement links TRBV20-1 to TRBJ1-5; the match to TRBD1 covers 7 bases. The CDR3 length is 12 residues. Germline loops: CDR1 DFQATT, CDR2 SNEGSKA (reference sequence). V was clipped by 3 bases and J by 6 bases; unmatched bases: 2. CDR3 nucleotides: TGCAGTGCTAGGACAGGGTTTCAGCCCCAGCATTTT. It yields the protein CSARTGFQPQHF.

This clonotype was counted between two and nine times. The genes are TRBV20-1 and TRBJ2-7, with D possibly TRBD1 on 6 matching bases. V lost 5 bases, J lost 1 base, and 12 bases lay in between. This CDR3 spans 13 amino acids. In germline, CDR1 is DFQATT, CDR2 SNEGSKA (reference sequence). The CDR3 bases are TGCAGTGCTGAACAGGGTTCGTCCTACGAGCAGTACTTC. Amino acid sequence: CSAEQGSSYEQYF.

CDR3 protein: CASLGYGDTQYF. In nucleotides, the CDR3 is TGTGCCAGCTTAGGATATGGGGATACGCAGTATTTT. This chain uses TRBV2 with TRBJ2-3; D unclear. CDR1 and CDR2 from the germline V gene are SNHLY and FYNNEI. CDR3 length: 12 residues. V was cut by 8 bases and J by 6 bases, with 12 bases left in between.

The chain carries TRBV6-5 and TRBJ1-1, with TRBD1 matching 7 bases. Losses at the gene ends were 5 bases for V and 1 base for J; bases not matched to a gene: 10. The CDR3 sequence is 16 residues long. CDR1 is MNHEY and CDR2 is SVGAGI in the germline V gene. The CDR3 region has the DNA TGTGCCAGCAGTAGAAAAGGGGGCGGCGGGAACACTGAAGCTTTCTTT. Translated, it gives CASSRKGGGGNTEAFF.

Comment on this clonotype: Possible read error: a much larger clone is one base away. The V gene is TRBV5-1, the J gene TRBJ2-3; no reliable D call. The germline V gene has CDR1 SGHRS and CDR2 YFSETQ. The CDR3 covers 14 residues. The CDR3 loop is CASSFGSSTDTKYF. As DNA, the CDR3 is TGCGCCAGCAGCTTCGGCTCAAGCACAGATACGAAGTATTTT.

CDR3 bases: TGTGCCAGCAGCAAGACAGGGGGAGAGACCCAGTACTTC. This sequence encodes CASSKTGGETQYF. This chain joins TRBV12-3 or TRBV12-4 and TRBJ2-5, with 9 bases that match TRBD1. V lost 6 bases and J lost 4; bases outside the gene matches: 3. CDR3 length: 13 amino acids.

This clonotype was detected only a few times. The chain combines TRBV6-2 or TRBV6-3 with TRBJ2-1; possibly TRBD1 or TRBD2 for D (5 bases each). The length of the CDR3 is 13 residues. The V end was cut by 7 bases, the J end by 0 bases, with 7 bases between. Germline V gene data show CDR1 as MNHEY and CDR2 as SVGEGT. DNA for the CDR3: TGTGCCAGCAAGGGACCCTCCTACAATGAGCAGTTCTTC. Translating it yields CASKGPSYNEQFF.

This CDR3 reads CASSQDPGLPTDTQYF. The DNA for the CDR3 is TGTGCCAGCAGCCAAGACCCGGGACTACCCACAGATACGCAGTATTTT. The chain carries TRBV4-2 and TRBJ2-3; 7 bases map to TRBD2. This CDR3 is built from 16 residues. The trim removed 0 bases at V and 2 bases at J, leaving 5 bases unmatched. Germline loops: CDR1 LGHNA, CDR2 YNFKEQ.

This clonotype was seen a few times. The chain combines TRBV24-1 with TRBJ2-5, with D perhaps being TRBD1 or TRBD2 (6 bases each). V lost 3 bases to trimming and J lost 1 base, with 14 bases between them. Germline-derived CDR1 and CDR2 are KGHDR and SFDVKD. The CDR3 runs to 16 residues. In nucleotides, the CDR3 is TGTGCCACCAGTGATAGTTGGGGGGCCCTCCAAGAGACCCAGTACTTC. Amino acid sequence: CATSDSWGALQETQYF.